This T cell receptor beta chain was identified during a study of blood T cell repertoires in COVID-19. Study-level information: Collection of acute and convalescent COVID-19 samples took place in the United States, Italy and Spain. PBMCs, B-cell-depleted T cells, or T cells were the source of the cDNA or gDNA that made up the material.

Per the authors' pipeline: For nucleated cells, counts were estimated from reference gene primer amplification. Repertoires were generated with immunoSEQ multiplex PCR, while TCRdb's copy carries only in-frame clones and drops some. V, J and clone size are taken as reported in that table, and D and trimming were inferred from the DNA itself. The table has around 260,000 clones, around 87% seen once. Source material: peripheral blood. This TCR came from a woman in her thirties or forties who had recovered from COVID-19.

In DNA form, the CDR3 reads TGTGCCAGTAGTTGGGACAAGTATGGCTACACCTTC. Translating gives CASSWDKYGYTF. The chain carries TRBV19 and TRBJ1-2, with D possibly being TRBD1 (6 bases). V was cut by 5 bases and J by 5 bases, with 9 bases left in between. The CDR3 runs to 12 residues. The germline V gene has CDR1 LNHDA and CDR2 SQIVND (reference sequence).